Reported below is one TCR beta chain. Its cognate antigen is unknown. V trimming: 7 bases; J trimming: 6 bases; junction bases outside the gene matches: 11. This CDR3 has 15 amino acids. The germline CDR1 and CDR2 sequences are SEHNR and FQNEAQ (reference sequence). Healthy controls were blood donor buffy coats. This was a survey-level run. Clones were read by immunoSEQ multiplex PCR, and TCRdb kept only the in-frame ones, dropping some. The data show tens of thousands of clones, approximately 67% seen once. This record belongs to a study of STAT5B mutations in CD4+ large granular lymphocyte leukemia. Study observations and caveats: Top patient clones used TRBV06 genes more often: 8/27 versus 2/35 in controls.

This TCR was recovered from a human donor in good health. The sample consisted of CD4+ T cells from blood buffy coats. V is TRBV7-9 and J is TRBJ2-1; 8 bases are shared with TRBD1. CDR3 loop: CASMVPQGVFNEQFF. The CDR3 DNA sequence: TGTGCCAGCATGGTTCCACAGGGGGTTTTCAATGAGCAGTTCTTC.